What follows are 17 T cell receptor beta chains derived from one specimen sequenced in a study of response to subunit inactivated influenza vaccine. In TCRdb, the RT-PCR reads were re-called with MiXCR into one record per CDR3 protein. Among around 470,000 distinct CDR3 sequences listed, approximately 7.8% were seen once. The sample here was PBMCs from blood, taken around 25 months after vaccination. The receptors come from a man aged 50-75 years who received an inactivated influenza vaccine.

The CDR3 sequence is CASTRLAGVCYEQYF. DNA of the CDR3: TGTGCCAGCACCCGACTAGCGGGAGTGTGCTACGAGCAGTACTTC. The chain employs TRBV21-1 and TRBJ2-7; TRBD2 is the table's D call and was not checked against the DNA. TRBV21-1 constitutes a pseudogene. CDR3 length equals 15 residues.

This clonotype was observed at least ten times. The CDR3 loop is CASSLGTGVYGYTF. The DNA of the CDR3 is TGTGCCAGCAGCTTAGGGACAGGGGTCTATGGCTACACCTTC. V gene TRBV7-2 combines with J gene TRBJ1-2, with 9 nucleotides matching TRBD1. CDR3 length equals 14 residues. The germline V gene encodes CDR1 SGHTA and CDR2 FQGNSA. V lost 1 base to trimming and J lost 4 bases; unmatched junction nucleotides: 1.

A note on this clonotype: A much more abundant neighbour one base away suggests this may be a read error. The J gene is TRBJ2-3, the V gene TRBV9; D not resolved. The CDR3 contains 15 residues. V lost 0 bases and J lost 4, with 12 bases in between. The germline CDR1 and CDR2 sequences are SGDLS and YYNGEE. The CDR3 reads CASSVADGLPDTQYF. In DNA, the CDR3 is TGTGCCAGCAGCGTAGCGGACGGCTTGCCAGATACGCAGTATTTT.

J is TRBJ2-5 and V is TRBV11-2; 10 positions match TRBD1. The germline V gene has CDR1 SGHAT and CDR2 FQNNGV. The CDR3 is made up of 15 amino acids. V shed 5 bases and J 3 bases; nucleotides not matched to a gene: 6. CDR3 nucleotides: TGTGCCAGCAGCGGGGCCGGGACAGGGGAAGAGACCCAGTACTTC. This sequence encodes CASSGAGTGEETQYF.

This clonotype has more than one count but fewer than ten. The rearrangement joins TRBV20-1 to TRBJ1-5, with D possibly being TRBD1 (5 bases). Per germline, CDR1 DFQATT and CDR2 SNEGSKA (reference sequence). Trimming pared 1 base from V and 0 bases from J, leaving 13 bases between. This CDR3 comprises 16 residues. CDR3 sequence: CSARGKPDSSNQPQHF. DNA of the CDR3: TGCAGTGCTAGAGGCAAGCCCGACAGTAGCAATCAGCCCCAGCATTTT.

This clonotype was picked up a small number of times. The gene calls are TRBV7-6 and TRBJ2-5; unclear D gene. The CDR3 has 12 residues. V lost 5 bases, J lost 5 bases, and 9 bases lay in between. The germline gives CDR1 SGHVS, CDR2 FNYEAQ. CDR3 in amino acids: CASSPVVETQYF. CDR3 bases: TGTGCCAGCAGCCCGGTTGTGGAGACCCAGTACTTC.

This clonotype was counted many times. The gene calls are TRBV29-1 and TRBJ2-1, with D possibly being TRBD1 (5 bases). The CDR3 spans 14 residues. The V and J ends lost 4 bases and 9 bases respectively, with 19 bases between them. Germline V gene data show CDR1 as SQVTM and CDR2 as ANQGSEA. CDR3 region: CSVGPPGPTGEQFF. DNA of the CDR3: TGCAGCGTTGGCCCACCAGGGCCCACAGGTGAGCAGTTCTTC.

Only a few counts were recorded for this clonotype. The chain recombines TRBV20-1 with TRBJ2-3; 7 bases line up with TRBD1. The CDR3 sequence is 15 residues long. V dropped 0 bases and J dropped 2; count of bases not matched to a gene: 5. Germline V lookup: CDR1 DFQATT, CDR2 SNEGSKA (reference sequence). The CDR3 DNA follows: TGCAGTGCTAGAGATCCGGGACAGCACACAGATACGCAGTATTTT. Its protein is CSARDPGQHTDTQYF.

This clonotype was observed at least ten times. The chain carries TRBV5-1 and TRBJ1-2; 7 bases are shared with TRBD1. Losses at the gene ends were 4 bases for V and 5 bases for J; bases not matched to a gene: 11. CDR1 is SGHRS and CDR2 is YFSETQ in the germline V gene. The CDR3 is 15 residues long. The CDR3 protein is CASSPRTGSGYGYTF. The CDR3 nucleotides read TGCGCCAGCAGCCCGAGGACAGGAAGTGGGTATGGCTACACCTTC.

This clonotype was picked up a small number of times. The chain employs TRBV4-3 and TRBJ1-1; D is unresolved. Germline CDR1 reads LGHNA; CDR2 reads YSLEER. This CDR3 contains 14 residues. V gave up 0 bases and J gave up 6 bases, with 11 bases separating them. The CDR3 protein is CASSQELNGAEAFF. The DNA for the CDR3 is TGCGCCAGCAGCCAAGAACTGAATGGGGCTGAAGCTTTCTTT.

The rearrangement uses TRBV27 and TRBJ2-3; 8 bases align to TRBD2. V was pared by 2 bases and J by 0 bases, with 13 bases of the junction left unmatched. Per germline, CDR1 MNHEY and CDR2 SMNVEV (reference sequence). This CDR3 is 19 amino acids long. CDR3 sequence: CASSLTSGSPWTSTDTQYF. DNA for the CDR3: TGTGCCAGCAGTTTAACTAGCGGTTCTCCGTGGACTAGCACAGATACGCAGTATTTT.

This sequence joins TRBV30 and TRBJ2-6; D not certain. The CDR3 contains 16 residues. Trimming left V 0 bases short and J 6 bases short, with 15 bases between. The germline CDR1 and CDR2 sequences are GTSNPN and SVGIG (reference sequence). The CDR3 loop is CAWSVDGLAAANVLTF. The CDR3 DNA reads TGTGCCTGGAGTGTGGACGGGCTGGCTGCGGCCAACGTCCTGACTTTC.

This clonotype has a handful of counts. J is TRBJ2-7 and V is TRBV4-3, with D possibly matching TRBD2 (6 bases). Looked up from germline, CDR1 is LGHNA and CDR2 is YSLEER. Trimming cost V 0 bases and J 7 bases, with 16 bases left between them. This CDR3 spans 15 amino acids. This CDR3 reads CASSQDFFGGGEQYF. CDR3 coding DNA: TGCGCCAGCAGCCAAGATTTTTTCGGGGGTGGTGAGCAGTACTTC.

This clonotype turned up a few times. The gene calls are TRBV6-1 and TRBJ2-7, with D maybe TRBD2 (5 bases). Trimming took 0 bases from V and 3 from J, leaving 18 bases between them. Per the germline V gene, CDR1 is MNHNS and CDR2 is SASEGT. The CDR3 has 17 amino acids. The CDR3 loop reads CASSEAPFKRPNYEQYF. For the CDR3, the DNA is TGTGCCAGCAGTGAAGCGCCTTTTAAGCGGCCGAACTACGAGCAGTACTTC.

On this clonotype itself: A read error may explain this, as a much larger clone is one base away. The V and J genes are TRBV5-1 and TRBJ2-1; 7 bases fit TRBD2. The CDR3 is 14 residues long. Trimming cost V 7 bases and J 8 bases; bases outside gene matches: 12. CDR1 and CDR2 from the germline V gene are SGHRS and YFSETQ. The CDR3 DNA follows: TGCGCCAGCGGAGACAGCGGGGCCCACTATGAGCAGTTCTTC. Residues: CASGDSGAHYEQFF.

This clonotype has just a few counts. V is TRBV20-1 and J is TRBJ2-7, with a possible D match to TRBD2 (6 bases). Germline assignment: CDR1 DFQATT and CDR2 SNEGSKA (reference sequence). The CDR3 is 15 amino acids. V dropped 6 bases and J dropped 2 bases, with 20 bases sitting between them. CDR3 sequence: CSARGNRGTPYEQYF. CDR3 bases: TGCAGTGCGCGAGGAAACCGGGGGACTCCCTACGAGCAGTACTTC.

The rearrangement joins TRBV20-1 to TRBJ2-3; no firm D call. The V end lost 0 bases, the J end lost 5 bases, and 9 bases lay between the germline ends. The CDR3 spans 13 residues. Germline CDR1 DFQATT, CDR2 SNEGSKA (reference sequence). CDR3 DNA: TGCAGTGCTAGAGAAATCGGTGGAGATACGCAGTATTTT. Protein sequence: CSAREIGGDTQYF.